These T cell receptor beta chains were read from a single sample in a study of blood T cells in healthy people across ages. TCRdb recomputed calls from the 5' RACE reads with MiXCR, one row per CDR3 protein. The sample includes about 780,000 distinct CDR3 sequences, more than 25% of them seen just once. In addition, the sample was reused for a study of T cells of mothers and their children.

Sequencing was carried out using blood. The receptor source for this set is a boy younger than 18 in good health. CDR3s leave out the opening cysteine and the closing phenylalanine or tryptophan.

V	J	CDR3
TRBV11-2	TRBJ2-3	ASSEFGTGGTDTQY
TRBV2	TRBJ2-4	ASSEVGLGGKNIQY
TRBV5-1	TRBJ2-1	ASSLVGGGYNEQF
TRBV2	NA	ASLSEGRGNNEQF
TRBV7-9	TRBJ2-7	ASSHPRGNEQY
TRBV25-1	TRBJ2-5	ASSESKGPEETQY
TRBV6-5	TRBJ2-5	ASKSLAGQETQY
TRBV2	TRBJ1-1	ASSEETGNTEAF
TRBV6-5	TRBJ1-4	ASSFFSRDPAMGIGEKLF
TRBV27	TRBJ2-7	ASSLSVQREQY
TRBV5-1	TRBJ2-2	ASKGGLIHNTGELF
TRBV27	TRBJ2-3	ASSPSTGTDTQY
TRBV6-5	TRBJ2-1	ASRPSFYNEQF
TRBV10-3	NA	AISAGLAGDSYEQY